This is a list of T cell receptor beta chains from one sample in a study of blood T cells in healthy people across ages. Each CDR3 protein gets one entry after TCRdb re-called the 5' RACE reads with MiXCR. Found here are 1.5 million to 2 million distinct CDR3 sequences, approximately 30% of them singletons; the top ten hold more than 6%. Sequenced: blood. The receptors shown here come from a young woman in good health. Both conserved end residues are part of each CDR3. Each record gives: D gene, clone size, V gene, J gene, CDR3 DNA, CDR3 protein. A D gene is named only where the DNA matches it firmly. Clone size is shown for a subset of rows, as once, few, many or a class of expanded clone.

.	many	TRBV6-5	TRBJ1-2	TGTGCCAGCCGGATGGGGTCTTATGGCTACACCTTC	CASRMGSYGYTF
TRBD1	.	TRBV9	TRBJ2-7	TGTGCCAGCAGCCCCCGACAGGGCGCTTACGAGCGGTACTTC	CASSPRQGAYERYF
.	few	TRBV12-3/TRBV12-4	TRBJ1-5	TGTGCCAGCAGTTTACAGGGTGGAGTGAGTCAGCCCCAGCATTTT	CASSLQGGVSQPQHF
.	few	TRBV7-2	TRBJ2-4	TGTGCCAGCAGTTTCCAGGGTAGTGGTGAGCAGTACTTC	CASSFQGSGEQYF
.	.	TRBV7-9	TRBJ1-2	TGTGCCAGCAGCTTATGGGACGTGCATTATGGCTACACCTTC	CASSLWDVHYGYTF
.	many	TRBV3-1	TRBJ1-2	TGTGCCAGCAGCCAAATGGGGCCGGCTGGCTACACCTTC	CASSQMGPAGYTF
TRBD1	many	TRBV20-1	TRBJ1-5	TGCAGTGCTAGAGATCTGGACAGGGGAGCGGGGCAGCCCCAGCATTTT	CSARDLDRGAGQPQHF
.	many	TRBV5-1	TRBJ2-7	TGCGCCAGCAGCTCAGGCTCCGAGCAGTACTTC	CASSSGSEQYF
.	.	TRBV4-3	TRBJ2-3	TGCGCCAGCAGCCAAGATCAACGTTTCACAGATACGCAGTATTTT	CASSQDQRFTDTQYF
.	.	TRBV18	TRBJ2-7	TGTGCCAGCTCACCACTCGGGGCGGGGGAGCAGTACTTC	CASSPLGAGEQYF
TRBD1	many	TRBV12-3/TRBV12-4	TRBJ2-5	TGTGCCAGCAGTCCCCCCTCGACAGGGAGAGAGACCCAGTACTTC	CASSPPSTGRETQYF
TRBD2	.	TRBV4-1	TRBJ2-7	TGCGCCAGCAGACAAGATCGCGTTAGCGGGGACTTCTACGAGCAGTACTTC	CASRQDRVSGDFYEQYF
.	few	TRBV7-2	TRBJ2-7	TGTGCCAGCAGCTTAGACGGGGGGCTCAACGAGCAGTACTTC	CASSLDGGLNEQYF
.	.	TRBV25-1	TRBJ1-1	TGTGCCAGCAGTGAAAGGGGATTCACTGAAGCTTTCTTT	CASSERGFTEAFF
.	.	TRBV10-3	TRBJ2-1	TGTGCCATCAGCGGCACGGGAATGGCTGAGCAGTTCTTC	CAISGTGMAEQFF
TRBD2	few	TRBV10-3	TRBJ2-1	TGTGCCATCAGGGGTACGGGAGGGTTAGGGAATGAGCAGTTCTTC	CAIRGTGGLGNEQFF
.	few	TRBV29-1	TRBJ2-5	TGCAGCGTTGAATTGGGGGCGCGGGAGACCCAGTACTTC	CSVELGARETQYF
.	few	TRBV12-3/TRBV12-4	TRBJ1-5	TGTGCCAGCAGCCAGGATCAGCCCCAGCATTTT	CASSQDQPQHF
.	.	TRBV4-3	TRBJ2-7	TGCGCCAGCAGCCAAGAGCACAGAAAAACCTACGAGCAGTACTTC	CASSQEHRKTYEQYF
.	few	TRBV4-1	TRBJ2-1	TGCGCCAGCAGCCAAGGCCGTTTAGAAGGGCAGTTCTTC	CASSQGRLEGQFF
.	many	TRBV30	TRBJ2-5	TGTGCCCGAGGGGTGGGCCAGGAGACCCAGTACTTC	CARGVGQETQYF
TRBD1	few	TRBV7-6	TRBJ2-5	TGTGCCAGTAGCTTAGGACAGGGGAGGAGAGAGACCCAGTACTTC	CASSLGQGRRETQYF
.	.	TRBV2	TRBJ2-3	TGTGCCAGCAGTTATATCTTACGCACAGATACGCAGTATTTT	CASSYILRTDTQYF
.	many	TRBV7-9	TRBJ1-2	TGTGCCAGCAGCGATGGCAGTAACTATGGCTACACCTTC	CASSDGSNYGYTF
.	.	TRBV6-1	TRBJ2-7	TGTGTCGCTAAGGGGCCTCCATACGAGCAGTACTTC	CVAKGPPYEQYF
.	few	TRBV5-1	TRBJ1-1	TGCGCCAGCAGTCAGATTGGGAACACTGAAGCTTTCTTT	CASSQIGNTEAFF
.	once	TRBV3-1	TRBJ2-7	TGTGCCAGCAGCCAAGTTGGCGGGAAGACAACCTACGAGCAGTACTTC	CASSQVGGKTTYEQYF
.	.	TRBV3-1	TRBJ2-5	TGTGCCAGCAGCCAGGGTACAGGGCACCAAGAGACCCAGTACTTC	CASSQGTGHQETQYF
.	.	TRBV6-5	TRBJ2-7	TGTGCCAGCAGTTACAGGCTTACCTACGAGCAGTACTTC	CASSYRLTYEQYF
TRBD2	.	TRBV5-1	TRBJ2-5	TGCGCCAGCAGCTTGGGGCCATTAGTAGCGGGGGAGACCCAGTACTTC	CASSLGPLVAGETQYF
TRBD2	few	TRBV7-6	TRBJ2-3	TGTGCCAGCAGCTTAGCTCCGGCTAGCGGGGGGACAGATACGCAGTATTTT	CASSLAPASGGTDTQYF
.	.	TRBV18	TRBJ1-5	TGTGCCAGCTCGCCGGTGGCCCAATCTTATCAGCCCCAGCATTTT	CASSPVAQSYQPQHF
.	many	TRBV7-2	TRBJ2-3	TGTGCCAGCACCCCTTCAGATACGCAGTATTTT	CASTPSDTQYF
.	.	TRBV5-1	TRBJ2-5	TGCGCCAGCAGGGCGACCCAGTACTTC	CASRATQYF
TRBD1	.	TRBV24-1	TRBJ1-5	TGTGCCACCAGTGACCGGGACAGGGGCCCCCAGCATTTT	CATSDRDRGPQHF
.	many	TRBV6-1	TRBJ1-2	TGTGCCATTACGGGGACCGGGGATGGCTACACCTTC	CAITGTGDGYTF
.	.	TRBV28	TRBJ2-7	TGTGCCAGCAGTTTCAGGGGGGACTACGAGCAGTACTTC	CASSFRGDYEQYF
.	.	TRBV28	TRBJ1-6	TGTGCCGCCACCGGTACCCCGGTGAATTCACCCCTCCACTTT	CAATGTPVNSPLHF
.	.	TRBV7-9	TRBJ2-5	TGTGCCAGCAGCTTAGTAGGGTGGGGTGAGCAGTACTTC	CASSLVGWGEQYF
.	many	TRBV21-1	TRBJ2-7	TGTGCCATCGAGAATTCCGGGACTCCCTCCTACGAGCAGTACTTC	CAIENSGTPSYEQYF
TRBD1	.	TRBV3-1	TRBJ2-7	TGTGCCAGCAGCCAGACCGGGACAGGGGCGTGGAAGCAGTACTTC	CASSQTGTGAWKQYF
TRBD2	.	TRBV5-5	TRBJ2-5	TGTGCCAGCACCTCGAAGCGGGGGCAAGAGACCCAGTACTTC	CASTSKRGQETQYF
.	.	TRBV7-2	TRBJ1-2	TGTGCCAGCAGCCCCCGGGTTTCAGGGAATGGCTACACCTTC	CASSPRVSGNGYTF